The 26 T cell receptor beta chains below were found in one sample sequenced in a study of blood T cell repertoires in COVID-19. The protocol was immunoSEQ multiplex PCR, while the TCRdb copy is restricted to in-frame clones and leaves out a portion. This table has around 290,000 clones, around 86% appearing once. Sequenced input: PBMCs or T cells enriched from blood (not recorded which). The receptors stem from a woman between 18 and 29 years old who had recovered from COVID-19.

This clone was seen only a few times. This sequence joins TRBV28 and TRBJ1-1; D is ambiguous. Trimming took off 6 bases at V and 0 bases at J, with 8 bases between the two ends. Germline lookup yields CDR1 MDHEN and CDR2 SYDVKM. The CDR3 has 13 residues. CDR3 amino acids: CASSRVLNTEAFF. In DNA form, the CDR3 reads TGTGCCAGCAGCCGGGTCCTGAACACTGAAGCTTTCTTT.

The rearrangement links TRBV28 to TRBJ1-5; 9 nucleotides align to TRBD1. J gave up 7 bases and V 6 bases, and 7 bases lay outside the gene matches. This CDR3 is built from 14 residues. In germline, CDR1 is MDHEN, CDR2 SYDVKM. The CDR3 DNA sequence: TGTGCCAGCAGCAACAGGGGGCAGGACCAGCCCCAGCATTTT. It specifies CASSNRGQDQPQHF.

The table lists this clone with a count of one. The V gene is TRBV29-1, the J gene TRBJ1-5, with D tentatively TRBD1 (5 bases). The V and J ends lost 4 bases and 2 bases respectively, with 9 bases between them. The CDR3 contains 13 residues. Germline assignment: CDR1 SQVTM and CDR2 ANQGSEA. The chain's CDR3 is CSVAGVRNQPQHF. The CDR3 DNA is TGCAGCGTTGCGGGGGTCCGCAATCAGCCCCAGCATTTT.

V and J are TRBV12-5 and TRBJ2-6; a possible D gene is TRBD1 (5 bases). The CDR3 consists of 17 residues. The germline V gene encodes CDR1 LGHNT and CDR2 FRNRAP. Deletions cut 4 bases from V and 0 bases from J, with 13 bases between. The CDR3 coding sequence is TGTGCTAGTGGTTCGACGGACACCCACTCTGGGGCCAACGTCCTGACTTTC. Its protein product is CASGSTDTHSGANVLTF. Combining the CDR3 with reference TRBV12-5 and TRBJ2-6 gives the whole variable domain DARVTQTPRHKVTEMGQEVTMRCQPILGHNTVFWYRQTMMQGLELLAYFRNRAPLDDSGMPKDRFSAEMPDATLATLKIQPSEPRDSAVYFCASGSTDTHSGANVLTFGAGSRLTVL.

The CDR3 loop reads CASSDPLGQRNTIYF. The CDR3 DNA reads as TGTGCCAGCAGTGACCCCCTCGGACAACGAAACACCATATATTTT. V and J are TRBV6-4 and TRBJ1-3, with a tentative D call TRBD1 (5 bases). V was clipped by 2 bases and J by 5 bases, with 13 bases between them. The CDR3 runs 15 residues. Germline V gene data show CDR1 as MRHNA and CDR2 as SNTAGT.

CDR3 DNA: TGTGCCAGCAGCTTGTCAGGCTATAGCTACGAGCAGTACTTC. Translated, it gives CASSLSGYSYEQYF. The chain has TRBV5-4 and TRBJ2-7; no clear D. The CDR3 contains 14 residues. The germline V gene has CDR1 SGHNT and CDR2 YYREEE (reference sequence). V lost 1 base and J lost 3, with 11 bases in between.

This clone was observed a single time. Written as DNA, the CDR3 is TGTGCCAGCAGTACCGGGACAGGGTGGGAAAAACTGTTTTTT. The encoded protein is CASSTGTGWEKLFF. V gene TRBV28 combines with J gene TRBJ1-4, with 9 nucleotides matching TRBD1. The CDR3 runs 14 residues. Germline-derived CDR1 and CDR2 are MDHEN and SYDVKM. Trimming took 5 bases from V and 8 from J; bases not matched to a gene: 6.

This chain joins TRBV7-2 and TRBJ1-5; 7 bases agree with TRBD1. This CDR3 spans 14 amino acids. Germline assignment: CDR1 SGHTA and CDR2 FQGNSA. With 3 bases clipped from V and 6 bases from J, the junction kept 5 bases outside the gene matches. CDR3 sequence reads: CASSFDRVAQPQHF. The CDR3 coding sequence is TGTGCCAGCAGCTTCGACAGGGTGGCTCAGCCCCAGCATTTT.

The chain is built from TRBV12-3 or TRBV12-4 and TRBJ2-3; weak D call: TRBD2 (6 bases). The CDR3 runs to 13 residues. The V end was cut by 1 base, the J end by 7 bases, with 9 bases between. The CDR3 loop is CASSLEAGYTQYF. CDR3 in DNA: TGTGCCAGCAGTTTAGAGGCGGGGTATACGCAGTATTTT.

The rearrangement links TRBV2 to TRBJ2-2; 13 bases match TRBD2. The CDR3 is 20 residues long. Germline V gene lookup returns CDR1 SNHLY and CDR2 FYNNEI. With 6 bases clipped from V and 6 bases from J, the junction kept 19 bases outside the gene matches. The CDR3 sequence is CASRHKGLAGAVEAAGELFF. The CDR3 region has the DNA TGTGCCAGCAGGCATAAAGGACTAGCGGGAGCGGTTGAAGCGGCCGGGGAGCTGTTTTTT.

V usage is TRBV4-1 and J usage is TRBJ2-1, with TRBD2 identical over 7 bases. This CDR3 spans 17 amino acids. Per the germline V gene, CDR1 is MGHRA and CDR2 is YSYEKL. V lost 0 bases, J lost 0 bases, and 5 bases stayed unmatched. CDR3 coding DNA: TGCGCCAGCAGCCAAGATTTGCGGGAGAGCTCCTACAATGAGCAGTTCTTC. It translates to CASSQDLRESSYNEQFF.

This clone appeared many times. The J gene is TRBJ1-3, the V gene TRBV7-6, with TRBD1 as a possible D gene (6 bases). This CDR3 comprises 16 residues. V shed 0 bases and J shed 0 bases, with 9 bases lying between them. Germline V CDR1 and CDR2: SGHVS, FNYEAQ. The CDR3 is CASSLAGGPSGNTIYF. CDR3 DNA: TGTGCCAGCAGCTTAGCTGGGGGCCCCTCTGGAAACACCATATATTTT. Variable domain in full (rest from reference TRBV7-6 and TRBJ1-3): GAGVSQSPRYKVTKRGQDVALRCDPISGHVSLYWYRQALGQGPEFLTYFNYEAQQDKSGLPNDRFSAERPEGSISTLTIQRTEQRDSAMYRCASSLAGGPSGNTIYFGEGSWLTVV.

The chain couples TRBV30 to TRBJ1-1; no clear D. The V and J ends lost 2 bases and 0 bases respectively, with 13 bases between them. This CDR3 is built from 15 residues. CDR1 GTSNPN and CDR2 SVGIG come from the germline V gene (reference sequence). The CDR3 reads CAWSRGERMNTEAFF. The CDR3 DNA is TGTGCCTGGAGTCGCGGGGAGAGGATGAACACTGAAGCTTTCTTT.

The chain combines TRBV9 with TRBJ1-4, with no clear D. CDR3 length: 15 residues. Germline V CDR1 and CDR2: SGDLS, YYNGEE. Trimming removed 1 base from V and 0 bases from J, with 7 bases in between. The CDR3 spells CASSVRAATNEKLFF. CDR3 nucleotide sequence: TGTGCCAGCAGCGTAAGAGCCGCAACTAATGAAAAACTGTTTTTT. Supplemented by reference TRBV9 and TRBJ1-4, the full variable domain reads DSGVTQTPKHLITATGQRVTLRCSPRSGDLSVYWYQQSLDQGLQFLIQYYNGEERAKGNILERFSAQQFPDLHSELNLSSLELGDSALYFCASSVRAATNEKLFFGSGTQLSVL.

As regards this clone: The identical CDR3 is also encoded by other nucleotide sequences in the sample. The chain combines TRBV19 with TRBJ1-6, with 7 bases that match TRBD1. J was trimmed by 5 bases and V by 6 bases; bases with no gene match: 4. There are 14 residues in the CDR3. Germline values: CDR1 LNHDA, CDR2 SQIVND (reference sequence). CDR3 nucleotide sequence: TGTGCCAGTAGCAGCACAGGGGATAATTCACCCCTCCACTTT. As protein: CASSSTGDNSPLHF.

The rearrangement uses TRBV5-6 and TRBJ1-2, with D hard to call. The CDR3 runs to 12 residues. From germline, CDR1 is SGHDT and CDR2 YYEEEE. The V and J ends lost 2 bases and 8 bases respectively, with 10 bases between them. CDR3 nucleotide sequence: TGTGCCAGCAGCTTAAGGGAGACGGGCTACACCTTC. It translates to CASSLRETGYTF.

The V gene is TRBV19, the J gene TRBJ1-2; D is perhaps TRBD1 (6 bases). The CDR3 extends over 13 amino acids. Germline CDR1 and CDR2: LNHDA and SQIVND (reference sequence). V was shortened by 3 bases and J by 8 bases, with 13 bases between the two germline ends. CDR3 loop: CASSIRGAKGYTF. The DNA for the CDR3 is TGTGCCAGTAGTATTCGGGGGGCTAAAGGCTACACCTTC. Based on the CDR3 plus reference TRBV19 and TRBJ1-2, the full variable domain is DGGITQSPKYLFRKEGQNVTLSCEQNLNHDAMYWYRQDPGQGLRLIYYSQIVNDFQKGDIAEGYSVSREKKESFPLTVTSAQKNPTAFYLCASSIRGAKGYTFGSGTRLTVV.

This chain joins TRBV18 and TRBJ2-7; 8 nucleotides line up with TRBD2. The CDR3 has 15 amino acids. V trimming: 3 bases; J trimming: 3 bases; junction bases outside the gene matches: 7. Germline lookup yields CDR1 KGHSH and CDR2 LQKENI. The CDR3 loop reads CASSPPGRVGYEQYF. DNA for the CDR3: TGTGCCAGCTCACCCCCCGGGAGGGTAGGCTACGAGCAGTACTTC.

The V gene is TRBV15, the J gene TRBJ2-1, with TRBD1 matching over 8 bases. Trimming removed 3 bases from V and 6 bases from J; junction bases left unmatched: 10. The germline gives CDR1 LNHNV, CDR2 YYDKDF (reference sequence). This CDR3 has 16 residues. CDR3 sequence: CATSRRQGALTNEQFF. The DNA of the CDR3 is TGTGCCACCAGCAGGAGGCAGGGGGCTTTAACCAATGAGCAGTTCTTC.

The genes are TRBV19 and TRBJ2-7, with 7 nucleotides matching TRBD2. CDR3 length: 14 amino acids. The ends lost 2 bases at V and 4 bases at J; junction bases unmatched: 5. CDR1 and CDR2 (germline): LNHDA, SQIVND (reference sequence). The CDR3 loop reads CASSIRGVPYEQYF. CDR3 coding DNA: TGTGCCAGTAGTATACGGGGGGTCCCTTACGAGCAGTACTTC. The variable domain in full, with the rest retrieved from reference TRBV19 and TRBJ2-7, is DGGITQSPKYLFRKEGQNVTLSCEQNLNHDAMYWYRQDPGQGLRLIYYSQIVNDFQKGDIAEGYSVSREKKESFPLTVTSAQKNPTAFYLCASSIRGVPYEQYFGPGTRLTVT.

As to this clone: At the DNA level, this CDR3 is encoded by other sequences in the same sample as well. The rearrangement joins TRBV30 to TRBJ1-5, with 8 bases lining up with TRBD1. V trimming: 2 bases; J trimming: 5 bases; junction bases outside the gene matches: 2. Germline V gene sequence: CDR1 GTSNPN, CDR2 SVGIG (reference sequence). The CDR3 extends over 13 amino acids. CDR3 coding DNA: TGTGCCTGGAGTCTACAGGGGGATCAGCCCCAGCATTTT. Encoded protein: CAWSLQGDQPQHF. Drawing the rest from reference TRBV30 and TRBJ1-5, the complete variable domain is SQTIHQWPATLVQPVGSPLSLECTVEGTSNPNLYWYRQAAGRGLQLLFYSVGIGQISSEVPQNLSASRPQDRQFILSSKKLLLSDSGFYLCAWSLQGDQPQHFGDGTRLSIL.

The chain joins TRBV7-9 to TRBJ2-1; 11 positions match TRBD2. This CDR3 spans 15 amino acids. Trimming at V came to 4 bases and at J to 4 bases, leaving 3 bases not matched to a gene. Germline V gene lookup returns CDR1 SEHNR and CDR2 FQNEAQ (reference sequence). The CDR3 region has the DNA TGTGCCAGCAGCTCATCTAGCGGGGGGTACAATGAGCAGTTCTTC. Encoded protein: CASSSSSGGYNEQFF.

This chain uses TRBV19 with TRBJ2-1, with TRBD2 matching 10 bases. Germline CDR1 and CDR2: LNHDA and SQIVND (reference sequence). The CDR3 length is 15 residues. Germline trimming cut 4 bases from V and 8 bases from J; bases unmatched to any gene: 8. CDR3 bases: TGTGCCAGTAGTACGGGTAGCGGGGGGTATGATGAGCAGTTCTTC. It translates to CASSTGSGGYDEQFF.

This chain joins TRBV6-2 or TRBV6-3 and TRBJ2-1; 8 bases map to TRBD2. V lost 3 bases and J lost 1; bases outside the gene matches: 17. CDR3 length: 20 amino acids. Germline V gene sequence: CDR1 MNHEY, CDR2 SVGEGT. CDR3 amino acids: CASSYQSGGHGGWSYNEQFF. DNA of the CDR3: TGTGCCAGCAGTTATCAAAGCGGGGGTCACGGTGGTTGGTCCTACAATGAGCAGTTCTTC.

This chain links TRBV6-4 with TRBJ2-2; D is ambiguous. This CDR3 region has 11 residues. The V gene lost 10 bases and the J gene lost 6 bases, with 9 bases spanning the gap. Germline CDR1 is MRHNA and CDR2 is SNTAGT. The CDR3 bases are TGTGCCAACCCTGGGCCCGGGGAGCTGTTTTTT. Protein: CANPGPGELFF.

This clone was observed a single time. In DNA, the CDR3 is TGTGCCAGCAGCCCCTCGAGCGGAGGCACCTCCTACGAGCAGTACTTC. Protein: CASSPSSGGTSYEQYF. The chain combines TRBV7-6 with TRBJ2-7, with D perhaps matching TRBD2 (5 bases). Germline CDR1 and CDR2: SGHVS and FNYEAQ. V was cut by 5 bases and J by 0 bases, with 17 bases left in between. The CDR3 loop spans 16 amino acids.